These 25 T cell receptor beta chains share one sample of origin, sequenced in a study of identifying expanded T cells in peripheral blood. Sequenced by immunoSEQ multiplex PCR; TCRdb stores in-frame clones only, minus some. The sample has about 85,000 clones, around 91% seen once. The sample taken for sequencing was blood. The receptors originated from a person between 18 and 70 years old in good health.

The CDR3 sequence is CASSVTAYEQYF. Written as DNA, the CDR3 is TGTGCCAGCAGCGTGACCGCCTACGAGCAGTACTTC. The gene calls are TRBV7-9 and TRBJ2-7, with D unclear. CDR3 length: 12 residues. Germline CDR1 SEHNR, CDR2 FQNEAQ (reference sequence). V dropped 5 bases and J dropped 2 bases, with 7 bases sitting between them.

This sequence joins TRBV2 and TRBJ1-3; 8 nucleotides line up with TRBD1. Per the germline V gene, CDR1 is SNHLY and CDR2 is FYNNEI. This CDR3 contains 14 residues. The V segment lost 4 bases and the J segment 6 bases; nucleotides outside the gene matches: 5. CDR3 sequence (DNA): TGTGCCAGCAGTGCCGGGACAGGTACAAACACCATATATTTT. Protein sequence: CASSAGTGTNTIYF. The variable domain in full, completed from reference TRBV2 and TRBJ1-3, reads EPEVTQTPSHQVTQMGQEVILRCVPISNHLYFYWYRQILGQKVEFLVSFYNNEISEKSEIFDDQFSVERPDGSNFTLKIRSTKLEDSAMYFCASSAGTGTNTIYFGEGSWLTVV.

As for this clone: A junction boundary mismatches the germline segment, possibly from a read error. The chain employs TRBV29-1 and TRBJ2-2; 8 bases map to TRBD1. The CDR3 consists of 14 residues. Germline CDR1 is SQVTM and CDR2 is ANQGSEA. The CDR3 DNA is TGCGGCGTTATTAGGACAGGGAGGACCGGGGAGCTGTTTTTT. Its protein product is CGVIRTGRTGELFF.

The CDR3 sequence: CASSLGIARDNEQFF. CDR3 coding DNA: TGTGCCAGCAGCTTGGGTATAGCGCGGGACAATGAGCAGTTCTTC. This chain joins TRBV5-8 and TRBJ2-1; possible D gene TRBD2, 5 bases. CDR1 SGHTS and CDR2 YDEGEE come from the germline V gene. CDR3 size: 15 residues. The V gene lost 0 bases and the J gene lost 5 bases, with 12 bases spanning the gap.

V usage is TRBV28 and J usage is TRBJ2-1, with 10 bases identical to TRBD2. V was pared by 6 bases and J by 8 bases, with 16 bases of the junction left unmatched. This CDR3 is built from 17 residues. Per the germline V gene, CDR1 is MDHEN and CDR2 is SYDVKM. The CDR3: CASRSGLAARHEDEQFF. CDR3 DNA sequence: TGTGCCAGCAGATCTGGACTAGCGGCACGCCACGAGGATGAGCAGTTCTTC.

Only a few counts were recorded for this clone. The rearrangement uses TRBV19 and TRBJ1-3, with D uncertain. The V end was cut by 8 bases, the J end by 0 bases, with 8 bases between. The length of the CDR3 is 13 residues. Germline V gene sequence: CDR1 LNHDA, CDR2 SQIVND (reference sequence). CDR3 in amino acids: CASGTSSGNTIYF. The CDR3 DNA is TGTGCCAGTGGCACCAGCTCTGGAAACACCATATATTTT.

V gene TRBV5-1 combines with J gene TRBJ2-7, with 7 nucleotides matching TRBD1. In germline, CDR1 is SGHRS, CDR2 YFSETQ. This CDR3 region has 14 residues. The V and J ends lost 4 bases and 3 bases, in that order; junction bases with no gene match: 7. CDR3 sequence: CASSPLTGSYEQYF. CDR3 nucleotide sequence: TGCGCCAGCAGCCCATTGACAGGGAGCTACGAGCAGTACTTC.

This chain joins TRBV7-2 and TRBJ2-1; either TRBD1 or TRBD2 may fit D (5 bases each). In germline, CDR1 is SGHTA, CDR2 FQGNSA. The CDR3 spans 17 residues. Trimming shortened V by 5 bases and J by 4 bases, and 21 bases separated the two germline ends. CDR3 amino acids: CASSATPGRLGYNEQFF. The CDR3 DNA reads TGTGCCAGCAGCGCGACACCGGGGCGTTTGGGATACAATGAGCAGTTCTTC.

The chain joins TRBV11-2 to TRBJ2-7, with 7 bases that match TRBD1. The junction had 11 bases not matched to a gene; V was cut back by 2 bases and J by 1 base. Germline CDR1 reads SGHAT; CDR2 reads FQNNGV. This CDR3 region has 17 residues. CDR3 protein: CASSLRAGGRVSYEQYF. CDR3 in DNA: TGTGCCAGCAGCTTAAGGGCAGGGGGAAGGGTATCCTACGAGCAGTACTTC. The full variable domain, rest sourced from reference TRBV11-2 and TRBJ2-7, is EAGVAQSPRYKIIEKRQSVAFWCNPISGHATLYWYQQILGQGPKLLIQFQNNGVVDDSQLPKDRFSAERLKGVDSTLKIQPAKLEDSAVYLCASSLRAGGRVSYEQYFGPGTRLTVT.

The rearrangement joins TRBV6-1 to TRBJ1-1, with D hard to call. CDR1 and CDR2 (germline): MNHNS, SASEGT. V lost 7 bases and J lost 3, with 12 bases in between. CDR3 length: 13 residues. Here the CDR3 reads CASIPSGDTEAFF. The CDR3 region has the DNA TGTGCCAGCATCCCCAGCGGGGACACTGAAGCTTTCTTT.

The chain joins TRBV28 to TRBJ2-7, with TRBD2 as a possible D gene (6 bases). Trimming took 5 bases from V and 7 from J, leaving 24 bases between them. CDR3 length: 16 amino acids. Germline lookup yields CDR1 MDHEN and CDR2 SYDVKM. Written as DNA, the CDR3 is TGTGCCAGCAGTCTAACCGGAGGGGTCCGACTTAGGGAGCAGTACTTC. This translates into CASSLTGGVRLREQYF.

The chain is built from TRBV6-5 and TRBJ1-6; 9 bases are shared with TRBD1. Germline values: CDR1 MNHEY, CDR2 SVGAGI. The CDR3 is 15 amino acids. Trimming removed 3 bases from V and 9 bases from J; junction bases left unmatched: 6. In DNA, the CDR3 is TGTGCCAGCAGTTATCGGGACAGGGTGGGTTCACCCCTCCACTTT. It specifies CASSYRDRVGSPLHF.

V gene TRBV2 combines with J gene TRBJ2-3; 7 bases are shared with TRBD2. J gave up 0 bases and V 11 bases, and 5 bases lay outside the gene matches. The germline V gene encodes CDR1 SNHLY and CDR2 FYNNEI. The CDR3 runs to 13 residues. This CDR3 is CAGGVFSTDTQYF. CDR3 coding DNA: TGTGCCGGGGGGGTGTTTAGCACAGATACGCAGTATTTT.

The rearrangement links TRBV2 to TRBJ2-5; D remains unclear. The length of the CDR3 is 11 residues. Looked up from germline, CDR1 is SNHLY and CDR2 is FYNNEI. The V gene lost 7 bases and the J gene lost 1 base, with 4 bases spanning the gap. The DNA for the CDR3 is TGTGCCAGCACGTCCCAAGAGACCCAGTACTTC. It encodes CASTSQETQYF. The full variable domain, rest sourced from reference TRBV2 and TRBJ2-5, is EPEVTQTPSHQVTQMGQEVILRCVPISNHLYFYWYRQILGQKVEFLVSFYNNEISEKSEIFDDQFSVERPDGSNFTLKIRSTKLEDSAMYFCASTSQETQYFGPGTRLLVL.

This clone was found a few times. Within the sample, other DNA sequences also encode this same CDR3. As DNA, the CDR3 is TGTGCCAGCAGTTTAGGGGGGTCCCAAGAGACCCAGTACTTC. Its protein product is CASSLGGSQETQYF. This chain joins TRBV28 and TRBJ2-5; TRBD2 is a possible D gene (6 bases). V shed 2 bases and J shed 1 base, with 8 bases lying between them. CDR3 length: 14 amino acids. The germline V gene encodes CDR1 MDHEN and CDR2 SYDVKM.

The chain uses TRBV5-6 and TRBJ1-4; 9 bases agree with TRBD1. The J segment lost 7 bases and the V segment lost 4 bases, leaving 5 bases of the junction unmatched. From germline, CDR1 is SGHDT and CDR2 YYEEEE. CDR3 size: 14 residues. The DNA of the CDR3 is TGTGCCAGCAGCGCGACAGGGGGTATTGAAAAACTGTTTTTT. This gives the protein CASSATGGIEKLFF.

This clone appeared once. The rearrangement joins TRBV6-5 to TRBJ1-5; TRBD1 might be the D (6 bases). The germline V gene encodes CDR1 MNHEY and CDR2 SVGAGI. The V and J ends lost 6 bases and 4 bases respectively, with 10 bases between them. There are 13 residues in the CDR3. This CDR3 is CASRSTGNQPQHF. CDR3 coding DNA: TGTGCCAGCAGATCAACAGGGAATCAGCCCCAGCATTTT.

This rearrangement joins TRBV19 to TRBJ1-2; no definite D call. The CDR3 length is 12 residues. V lost 4 bases and J lost 1, with 4 bases in between. The germline CDR1 and CDR2 sequences are LNHDA and SQIVND (reference sequence). The CDR3 DNA reads TGTGCCAGTAGTACTCTTAACTATGGCTACACCTTC. It codes for CASSTLNYGYTF.

This chain links TRBV6-5 with TRBJ2-7, with 8 bases aligning to TRBD1. Germline V gene sequence: CDR1 MNHEY, CDR2 SVGAGI. With 4 bases clipped from V and 3 bases from J, the junction kept 5 bases outside the gene matches. CDR3 size: 14 residues. CDR3 coding DNA: TGTGCCAGCAGTTTTAGGACAGGGCACTACGAGCAGTACTTC. It specifies CASSFRTGHYEQYF.

The J gene is TRBJ2-7, the V gene TRBV11-2, with D unclear. CDR1 and CDR2 from the germline V gene are SGHAT and FQNNGV. V was trimmed by 0 bases and J by 2 bases, leaving 14 bases between them. This CDR3 contains 16 residues. CDR3 protein: CASSLDQNSITYEQYF. DNA for the CDR3: TGTGCCAGCAGCTTAGATCAAAACAGCATAACCTACGAGCAGTACTTC.

The V call is TRBV10-3, the J call TRBJ2-4, with D maybe TRBD2 (6 bases). The CDR3 totals 15 residues. Germline V CDR1 and CDR2: ENHRY, SYGVKD. V was shortened by 0 bases and J by 4 bases, with 10 bases between the two germline ends. The CDR3 DNA reads as TGTGCCATCAGTGAGTCGAACGGGGGAAAAAACATTCAGTACTTC. Amino acids: CAISESNGGKNIQYF.

V is TRBV29-1 and J is TRBJ2-1; unclear D gene. The V end lost 0 bases, the J end lost 12 bases, and 3 bases lay between the germline ends. The germline V gene encodes CDR1 SQVTM and CDR2 ANQGSEA. The CDR3 contains 9 residues. The chain's CDR3 is CSVEDRQFF. The CDR3 DNA sequence: TGCAGCGTTGAAGATAGGCAGTTCTTC.

The rearrangement uses TRBV5-1 and TRBJ2-1; 9 bases fit TRBD1. This CDR3 contains 15 residues. Per germline, CDR1 SGHRS and CDR2 YFSETQ. V lost 4 bases and J lost 3; bases outside the gene matches: 5. The CDR3 sequence is CASSAGQGGYNEQFF. As DNA, the CDR3 is TGCGCCAGCAGCGCGGGACAGGGTGGCTACAATGAGCAGTTCTTC.

This chain links TRBV4-3 with TRBJ2-1; TRBD2 matches at 9 bases. The ends lost 2 bases at V and 6 bases at J; junction bases unmatched: 5. The CDR3 is made up of 15 amino acids. CDR1 and CDR2 from the germline V gene are LGHNA and YSLEER. The CDR3 sequence is CASSQRLGLANEQFF. CDR3 sequence (DNA): TGCGCCAGCAGCCAACGGTTGGGACTAGCCAATGAGCAGTTCTTC.

J is TRBJ2-7 and V is TRBV19; 10 bases fit TRBD1. The germline V gene encodes CDR1 LNHDA and CDR2 SQIVND (reference sequence). The CDR3 has 16 residues. With V trimmed by 5 bases and J by 5 bases, 12 bases remained unmatched. This CDR3 is CASSPRQGALVDEQYF. CDR3 nucleotide sequence: TGTGCCAGTAGTCCGCGACAGGGGGCCCTTGTGGACGAGCAGTACTTC.